Below are 6 T cell receptor beta chains sequenced from a single sample in a study of technical replicates of blood from several donors. The protocol was immunoSEQ multiplex PCR, while the TCRdb copy is restricted to in-frame clones and leaves out a portion. The data hold 95,000 to 100,000 clones, with 96% observed a single time. Specimen: T cells isolated from PBMCs. These receptors were obtained from a human donor in good health.

The J gene is TRBJ2-3, the V gene TRBV29-1; 7 nucleotides line up with TRBD2. Germline CDR1 is SQVTM and CDR2 is ANQGSEA. The junction had 8 bases not matched to a gene; V was cut back by 5 bases and J by 6 bases. This CDR3 is 13 amino acids long. CDR3 region: CSVRVSAGDTQYF. DNA for the CDR3: TGCAGCGTTAGGGTATCAGCGGGGGATACGCAGTATTTT.

This sequence joins TRBV28 and TRBJ1-1; D call uncertain. Germline V lookup: CDR1 MDHEN, CDR2 SYDVKM. This CDR3 has 15 residues. Deletions cut 7 bases from V and 4 bases from J, with 19 bases between. This CDR3 reads CASTRIGEGRTEAFF. The CDR3 region has the DNA TGTGCCAGCACCCGAATCGGGGAAGGTCGCACTGAAGCTTTCTTT.

The CDR3 reads CASSPGQLLVGVEQYF. The CDR3 coding sequence is TGTGCCAGCAGCCCGGGACAGCTCCTTGTTGGGGTCGAGCAGTACTTC. The rearrangement joins TRBV5-8 to TRBJ2-7, with 7 bases matching TRBD1. With V trimmed by 4 bases and J by 6 bases, 16 bases remained unmatched. The CDR3 contains 16 residues. Germline V gene lookup returns CDR1 SGHTS and CDR2 YDEGEE.

The rearrangement joins TRBV5-8 to TRBJ1-2, with 7 bases lining up with TRBD1. Trimming cost V 5 bases and J 7 bases; bases outside gene matches: 17. The CDR3 has 16 residues. Germline loops: CDR1 SGHTS, CDR2 YDEGEE. CDR3 nucleotides: TGTGCCAGCAGGCAGGAGGGGGCGGGCCTGTTGGGTGGCTACACCTTC. Translation gives CASRQEGAGLLGGYTF.

The chain recombines TRBV19 with TRBJ1-3; D uncertain. This CDR3 has 15 amino acids. Trimming shortened V by 4 bases and J by 3 bases, and 13 bases separated the two germline ends. In germline, CDR1 is LNHDA, CDR2 SQIVND (reference sequence). DNA for the CDR3: TGTGCCAGTAGTACCCTACACGGGGTTGGAAACACCATATATTTT. Translation: CASSTLHGVGNTIYF.

Here the CDR3 reads CASSAGGAYNEQFF. In nucleotides, the CDR3 is TGTGCCAGCAGCGCCGGGGGGGCTTACAATGAGCAGTTCTTC. J is TRBJ2-1 and V is TRBV7-9, with 8 bases matching TRBD2. The CDR3 is 14 amino acids. V dropped 5 bases and J dropped 4; count of bases not matched to a gene: 4. Germline-derived CDR1 and CDR2 are SEHNR and FQNEAQ (reference sequence).